This is a list of T cell receptor beta chains from one sample in a study of OX40 agonist ivuxolimab in advanced cancers. The method was immunoSEQ multiplex PCR; TCRdb's version includes in-frame clones alone and lacks a portion of them. Of tens of thousands of clones listed, about 86% are singletons. The sample consisted of CD4+ or CD8+ T cells sorted from blood, taken in a trial of the OX40 agonist ivuxolimab. The receptors come from an adult with an advanced solid tumor such as melanoma, head and neck, liver or kidney cancer. CDR3s include the opening cysteine and the closing phenylalanine or tryptophan. D genes are given only for firm matches. Some rows mark clone size as missing; the rest say once, few, many or name a class of expanded clone.

CDR3 protein	CDR3 DNA	clone size	V gene	J gene	D gene
CASSDTYQLAGVGETQYF	TGTGCCAGCAGTGACACCTACCAACTAGCGGGGGTGGGAGAGACCCAGTACTTC	NA	TRBV11-2	TRBJ2-5	TRBD2
CASSQDLGEGSGNTIYF	TGCGCCAGCAGCCAAGACCTAGGGGAAGGCTCTGGAAACACCATATATTTT	few	TRBV4-3	TRBJ1-3	NA
CASSLPGLNTEAFF	TGTGCCAGCAGCTTACCAGGTTTGAACACTGAAGCTTTCTTT	NA	TRBV7-6	TRBJ1-1	NA
CAWSVGSEQFF	TGTGCCTGGAGTGTGGGGTCTGAGCAGTTCTTC	NA	TRBV30	TRBJ2-1	NA
CASSPSSLGGGLYGYTF	TGTGCCAGCAGCCCCAGCAGCCTGGGCGGCGGCCTCTATGGCTACACCTTC	once	TRBV7-9	TRBJ1-2	NA
CASSPPAGSQETQYF	TGTGCCAGCTCACCACCAGCAGGGTCCCAAGAGACCCAGTACTTC	NA	TRBV18	TRBJ2-5	NA
CASSGQGGALNTIYF	TGTGCCAGCAGCGGGCAGGGTGGGGCTTTAAACACCATATATTTT	NA	TRBV13	TRBJ1-3	NA
CASSLEGYEQYF	TGTGCCAGCAGCTTAGAAGGTTACGAGCAGTACTTC	NA	TRBV13	TRBJ2-7	NA
CATLMSTGELFF	TGTGCCACGCTGATGTCCACCGGGGAGCTGTTTTTT	NA	TRBV19	TRBJ2-2	NA
CASSLQRDPTWEQYF	TGCGCCAGCAGCCTCCAAAGGGACCCCACCTGGGAGCAGTACTTC	NA	TRBV4-3	TRBJ2-7	NA
CASSLVQGRYYEQYF	TGCGCCAGCAGCTTGGTGCAGGGAAGGTACTACGAGCAGTACTTC	NA	TRBV5-1	TRBJ2-7	NA
CASSEYGYEEAEETQYF	TGTGCCAGCAGTGAATATGGTTATGAAGAGGCAGAAGAGACCCAGTACTTC	NA	TRBV6-1	TRBJ2-5	NA
CASSIMVEGYNEQFF	TGTGCCAGTAGTATAATGGTCGAGGGATACAATGAGCAGTTCTTC	NA	TRBV19	TRBJ2-1	NA
CASSLVTGYGYTF	TGTGCCAGCAGCTTGGTAACAGGGTATGGCTACACCTTC	NA	TRBV5-4	TRBJ1-2	NA
CASRPPEGVLTF	TGTGCCAGCAGACCACCCGAGGGCGTCCTGACTTTC	NA	TRBV13	TRBJ2-6	NA
CASSRMAGTELYNEQFF	TGTGCCAGCAGCCGGATGGCCGGGACGGAACTTTACAATGAGCAGTTCTTC	few	TRBV28	TRBJ2-1	NA
CASSFLGQVYEKLFF	TGTGCCAGCAGTTTTTTGGGGCAGGTTTATGAAAAACTGTTTTTT	once	TRBV28	TRBJ1-4	NA
CASSFDRAGEEDTQYF	TGTGCCAGCAGCTTTGATCGGGCGGGAGAGGAAGATACGCAGTATTTT	NA	TRBV11-3	TRBJ2-3	TRBD2
CASSPRQGAGGYTF	TGTGCCAGCAGTCCGCGACAGGGGGCAGGGGGCTACACCTTC	NA	TRBV6-5	TRBJ1-2	TRBD1
CASSIGASGGETQYF	TGTGCCAGTAGTATAGGGGCCAGCGGGGGGGAGACCCAGTACTTC	once	TRBV19	TRBJ2-5	TRBD2
CASSYLGEHEQYF	TGTGCCAGCAGTTACCTGGGGGAGCACGAGCAGTACTTC	NA	TRBV27	TRBJ2-7	NA
CASSIERGYTF	TGTGCCAGTAGTATAGAAAGGGGCTACACCTTC	few	TRBV19	TRBJ1-2	NA
CASSLSVTGQPQHF	TGTGCCAGCAGTTTATCTGTCACTGGTCAGCCCCAGCATTTT	NA	TRBV27	TRBJ1-5	NA
CASSSTTGREDEADTQYF	TGTGCCAGCAGCTCCACCACCGGGAGGGAGGATGAGGCAGATACGCAGTATTTT	NA	TRBV28	TRBJ2-3	TRBD2
CASSAGTSATNEKLFF	TGTGCCAGCAGCGCAGGGACATCGGCGACTAATGAAAAACTGTTTTTT	few	TRBV9	TRBJ1-4	NA
CASSQEGTGITGELFF	TGTGCCAGCAGCCAAGAGGGGACAGGGATCACCGGGGAGCTGTTTTTT	NA	TRBV4-2	TRBJ2-2	TRBD1
CASSLEQGAYEQFF	TGTGCCAGCAGCTTAGAACAGGGGGCCTATGAGCAGTTCTTC	once	TRBV7-9	TRBJ2-1	TRBD1
CASSLAGGTETLVEQYF	TGTGCCAGCAGTTTAGCGGGAGGGACAGAGACTTTAGTAGAGCAGTACTTC	NA	TRBV28	TRBJ2-7	TRBD2
CASSLWDSLNTEAFF	TGTGCCAGCAGCCTTTGGGACAGTTTGAACACTGAAGCTTTCTTT	NA	TRBV7-2	TRBJ1-1	TRBD1
CASSGGDQPQHF	TGTGCCAGCTCGGGGGGCGATCAGCCCCAGCATTTT	NA	TRBV2	TRBJ1-5	NA
CASSEAPETEIYGYTF	TGTGCCAGCAGTGAAGCGCCTGAGACAGAGATCTATGGCTACACCTTC	once	TRBV6-1	TRBJ1-2	NA
CASSSEFPPDTQYF	TGTGCCAGCAGCTCGGAATTCCCCCCAGATACGCAGTATTTT	NA	TRBV7-9	TRBJ2-3	NA
CASSLTTPTRTNTGELFF	TGTGCCAGCAGCCTCACAACACCGACTCGGACGAACACCGGGGAGCTGTTTTTT	NA	TRBV13	TRBJ2-2	NA
CASSFPRGGTSESETQYF	TGTGCCAGCAGCTTTCCTCGGGGTGGGACTAGCGAGTCGGAGACCCAGTACTTC	NA	TRBV7-2	TRBJ2-5	TRBD2
CASSISSGGYNEQFF	TGTGCCAGTAGTATCTCTAGCGGGGGATACAATGAGCAGTTCTTC	NA	TRBV19	TRBJ2-1	TRBD2
CASRTMRREETQYF	TGTGCCAGCAGGACCATGAGACGGGAAGAGACCCAGTACTTC	NA	TRBV6-5	TRBJ2-5	NA